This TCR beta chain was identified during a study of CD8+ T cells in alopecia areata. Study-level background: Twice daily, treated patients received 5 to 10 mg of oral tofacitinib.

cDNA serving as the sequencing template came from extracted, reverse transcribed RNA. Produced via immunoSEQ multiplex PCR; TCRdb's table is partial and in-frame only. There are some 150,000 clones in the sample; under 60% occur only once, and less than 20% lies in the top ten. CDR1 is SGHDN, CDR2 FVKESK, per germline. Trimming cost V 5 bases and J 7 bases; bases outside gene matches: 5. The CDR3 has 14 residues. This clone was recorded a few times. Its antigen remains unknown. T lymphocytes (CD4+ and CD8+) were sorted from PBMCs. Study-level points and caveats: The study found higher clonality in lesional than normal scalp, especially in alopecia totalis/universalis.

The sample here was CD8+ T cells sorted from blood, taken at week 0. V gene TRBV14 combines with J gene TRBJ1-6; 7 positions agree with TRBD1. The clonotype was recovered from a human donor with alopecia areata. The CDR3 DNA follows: TGTGCCAGCAGCTCGGACAGGAGGAATTCACCCCTCCACTTT. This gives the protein CASSSDRRNSPLHF. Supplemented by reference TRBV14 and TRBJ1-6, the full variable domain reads EAGVTQFPSHSVIEKGQTVTLRCDPISGHDNLYWYRRVMGKEIKFLLHFVKESKQDESGMPNNRFLAERTGGTYSTLKVQPAELEDSGVYFCASSSDRRNSPLHFGNGTRLTVT.